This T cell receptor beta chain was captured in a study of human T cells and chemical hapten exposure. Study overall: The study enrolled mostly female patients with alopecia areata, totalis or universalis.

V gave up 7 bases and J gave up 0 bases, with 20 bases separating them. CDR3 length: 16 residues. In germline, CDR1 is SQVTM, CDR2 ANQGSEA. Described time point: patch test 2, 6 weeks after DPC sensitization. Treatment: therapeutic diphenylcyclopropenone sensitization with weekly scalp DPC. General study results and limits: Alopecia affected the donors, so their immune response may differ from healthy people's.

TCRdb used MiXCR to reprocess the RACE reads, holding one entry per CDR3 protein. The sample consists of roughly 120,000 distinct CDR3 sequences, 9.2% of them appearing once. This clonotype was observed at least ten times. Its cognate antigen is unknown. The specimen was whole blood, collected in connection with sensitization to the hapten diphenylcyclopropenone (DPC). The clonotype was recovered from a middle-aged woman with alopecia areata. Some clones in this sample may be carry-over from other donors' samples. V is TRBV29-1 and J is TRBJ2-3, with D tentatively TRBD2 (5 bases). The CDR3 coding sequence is TGCAGCGCCGGGCTTGCGGTAGCGACTAGCACAGATACGCAGTATTTT. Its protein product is CSAGLAVATSTDTQYF.